Listed below are T cell receptor beta chains from one sample, sequenced in a study of cytomegalovirus exposure and HLA in healthy donors. Measured with immunoSEQ multiplex PCR; TCRdb has only the in-frame clones, and not every one. Its table records 160,000 or so clones. Sequenced sample: PBMCs. The receptors come from a man under 40 in good health and CMV-seronegative. The CDR3 runs from the conserved cysteine through the conserved F or W. The order of the fields is J gene, CDR3 length, D gene, V gene, CDR3 DNA, CDR3 protein. D genes are given only for firm matches.

>TRBJ2-2|15|-|TRBV28
TGTGCCAGCAGGCCCGGGGGACCTAACACCGGGGAGCTGTTTTTT
CASRPGGPNTGELFF
>TRBJ2-3|15|TRBD1|TRBV4-1
TGCGCCAGCAGCCCGGGCGACAGGGGGTTGGATACGCAGTATTTT
CASSPGDRGLDTQYF
>TRBJ2-1|15|-|TRBV18
TGTGCCAGCTCACCTGCAGGCGCCGGATACAATGAGCAGTTCTTC
CASSPAGAGYNEQFF
>TRBJ2-5|15|TRBD2|TRBV6-6
TGTGCCAGCAGTTCGACTAGCGGGATTGCGAAAGAGCAGTACTTC
CASSSTSGIAKEQYF
>TRBJ2-1|15|TRBD2|TRBV5-1
TGCGCCAGCAGCTTGTTCCCGGGAGGGGACAATGAGCAGTTCTTC
CASSLFPGGDNEQFF
>TRBJ2-5|16|-|TRBV4-2
TGTGCCAGCAGCCTACAGGCGGGATCGTACCAAGAGACCCAGTACTTC
CASSLQAGSYQETQYF
>TRBJ1-4|15|-|TRBV10-3
TGTGCCATCAGAGAGGGGTTGCAGGTTAATGAAAAACTGTTTTTT
CAIREGLQVNEKLFF
>TRBJ1-3|15|TRBD1|TRBV7-2
TGTGCCAGCAGCCCCCGGACAGGTTCTGGAAACACCATATATTTT
CASSPRTGSGNTIYF
>TRBJ1-2|12|TRBD1|TRBV2
TGTGCCAGCCTCAGGGGGTCCTATGGCTACACCTTC
CASLRGSYGYTF
>TRBJ2-7|14|-|TRBV12-5
TGTGCTAGTAAAGAGGCGGGATTCCGATCGGGGCAGTACTTC
CASKEAGFRSGQYF
>TRBJ1-1|12|TRBD1|TRBV29-1
TGCAGCGGACAGGGGGAGGACACTGAAGCTTTCTTT
CSGQGEDTEAFF
>TRBJ2-2|18|-|TRBV7-9
TGTGCCAGCAGCTCCACGACCTTGACAGGAGAGAACACCGGGGAGCTGTTTTTT
CASSSTTLTGENTGELFF
>TRBJ2-2|15|-|TRBV7-2
TGTGCCAGCAGCTTAGAGGTGGGAGTAGCGGGGGAGCTGTTTTTT
CASSLEVGVAGELFF
>TRBJ1-1|14|TRBD1|TRBV18
TGTGCCAGCTCAGGGACAGGGATCAACACTGAAGCTTTCTTT
CASSGTGINTEAFF
>TRBJ1-1|14|TRBD1|TRBV27
TGTGCCAGCAGTTTGTACAGGGGGCAAAATGAAGCTTTCTTT
CASSLYRGQNEAFF
>TRBJ1-1|13|-|TRBV6-6
TGTGCCAGCAGTTACTCATCATACGCGGAAGCTTTCTTT
CASSYSSYAEAFF
>TRBJ1-5|12|-|TRBV7-8
TGTGCCAGCAGCTTTTCCGGGACAACCCAGCATTTT
CASSFSGTTQHF
>TRBJ2-1|15|-|TRBV7-2
TGTGCCAGCAGAGAGTACGCTAGCTCCTACAATGAGCAGTTCTTC
CASREYASSYNEQFF
>TRBJ2-7|15|-|TRBV9
TGTGCCAGCAGCGTAGAACCTCAGGGTGCCTACGAGCAGTACTTC
CASSVEPQGAYEQYF
>TRBJ2-2|14|-|TRBV10-3
TGTGCCATCAGTGACCAAGGGAGCCCCGGGGAGCTGTTTTTT
CAISDQGSPGELFF
>TRBJ2-7|12|-|TRBV6-5
TGTGCCAGCAGTTCACGGACAGTCGAGCAGTACTTC
CASSSRTVEQYF
>TRBJ1-3|15|-|TRBV2
TGTGCCAGCAGTACCGAGCAGGGATCCGGAAACACCATATATTTT
CASSTEQGSGNTIYF
>TRBJ1-1|15|-|TRBV18
TGTGCCAGCTCACAGGGAATAGGGGGGGGCACTGAAGCTTTCTTT
CASSQGIGGGTEAFF
>TRBJ1-1|13|-|TRBV10-2
TGCGCCAGCAGTGATCAATTGAACACTGAAGCTTTCTTT
CASSDQLNTEAFF
>TRBJ2-3|16|-|TRBV18
TGTGCCAGCTCACCCCGGGGGAGTACTAGCACAGATACGCAGTATTTT
CASSPRGSTSTDTQYF